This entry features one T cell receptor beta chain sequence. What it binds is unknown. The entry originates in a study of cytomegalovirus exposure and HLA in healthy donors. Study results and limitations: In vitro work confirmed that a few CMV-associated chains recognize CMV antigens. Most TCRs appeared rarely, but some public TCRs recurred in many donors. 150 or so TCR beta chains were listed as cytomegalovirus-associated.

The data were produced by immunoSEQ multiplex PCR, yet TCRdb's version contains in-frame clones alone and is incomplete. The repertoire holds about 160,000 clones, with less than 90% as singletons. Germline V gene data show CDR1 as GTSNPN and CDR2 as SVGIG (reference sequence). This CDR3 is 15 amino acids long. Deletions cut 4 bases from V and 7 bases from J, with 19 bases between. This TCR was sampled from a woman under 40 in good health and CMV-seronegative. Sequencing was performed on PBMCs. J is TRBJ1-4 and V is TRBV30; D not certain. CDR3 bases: TGTGCCTGGAATTTGGGTCAACTATGGCGTGAAAAACTGTTTTTT. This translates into CAWNLGQLWREKLFF.